This T cell receptor (beta chain) was sequenced in a study of blood T cell repertoires in COVID-19. Study context: Whether acute or convalescent, the COVID-19 samples came from the United States, Italy and Spain. T cells, B-cell-depleted T cells, or PBMCs provided the cDNA or gDNA that served as material.

Germline CDR1 is SGDLS and CDR2 is YYNGEE. The CDR3 length is 16 residues. V lost 4 bases to trimming and J lost 7 bases; unmatched junction nucleotides: 8. Source study methods: Reference gene primer amplification gave nucleated cell count estimates. Libraries were prepared by immunoSEQ multiplex PCR; TCRdb keeps only in-frame clonotypes and omits some of them. The V and J calls and clone size were taken over from that table, and D and trimming were inferred from the DNA. The sample gives about 280,000 clones, approximately 83% of which show up once; 10% to 15% is in the top ten. Sequencing was performed on peripheral blood. The TCR comes from a human donor in a cohort sampled during active COVID-19. This chain uses TRBV9 with TRBJ2-2; TRBD1 aligns across 12 bases. The CDR3 sequence is CASSSRDRGLLGELFF. As DNA, the CDR3 is TGTGCCAGCAGCAGTAGGGACAGGGGGCTTCTCGGGGAGCTGTTTTTT.